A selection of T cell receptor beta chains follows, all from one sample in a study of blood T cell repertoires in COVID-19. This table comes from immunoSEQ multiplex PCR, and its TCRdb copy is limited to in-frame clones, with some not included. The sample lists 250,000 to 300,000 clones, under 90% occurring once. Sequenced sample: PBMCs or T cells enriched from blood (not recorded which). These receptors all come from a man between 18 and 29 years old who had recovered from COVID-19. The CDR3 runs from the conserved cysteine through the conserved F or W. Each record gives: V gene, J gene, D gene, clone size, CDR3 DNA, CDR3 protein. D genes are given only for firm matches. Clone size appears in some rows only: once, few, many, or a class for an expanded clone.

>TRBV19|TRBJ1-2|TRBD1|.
TGTGCCAGTAGCCGGGACAGGGGGTTTGGCTACACCTTC
CASSRDRGFGYTF
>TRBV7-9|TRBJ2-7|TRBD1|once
TGTGCCAGCAGCTTAAGACAGGGCCCCTACGAGCAGTACTTC
CASSLRQGPYEQYF
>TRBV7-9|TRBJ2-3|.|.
TGTGCCAGCAGCTTACGGCCCACCGGGAGCACAGATACGCAGTATTTT
CASSLRPTGSTDTQYF
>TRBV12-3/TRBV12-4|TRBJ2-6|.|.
TGTGCCAGCAGTACTTTAGGGGCCAACGTCCTGACTTTC
CASSTLGANVLTF
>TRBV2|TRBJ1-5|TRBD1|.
TGTGCCAGCAGTGAAGAGCGGGGACAGGGAAGCAATCAGCCCCAGCATTTT
CASSEERGQGSNQPQHF
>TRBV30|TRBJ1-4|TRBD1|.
TGTGCCCTACATCCGGGACAGAGTAATGAAAAACTGTTTTTT
CALHPGQSNEKLFF
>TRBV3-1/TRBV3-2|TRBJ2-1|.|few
TGTGCCAGCAGCCAGGGTGAACTACGTCGGGAGCAGTTCTTC
CASSQGELRREQFF
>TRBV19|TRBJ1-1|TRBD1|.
TGTGCCAGTAAGACAGGGGGAGACACTGAAGCTTTCTTT
CASKTGGDTEAFF
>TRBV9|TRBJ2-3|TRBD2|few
TGTGCCAGCAGCGCCTCCCGGAGCGGGAGGACAGATACGCAGTATTTT
CASSASRSGRTDTQYF
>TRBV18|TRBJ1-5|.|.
TGTGCCAGCGGTCACGGAGGGAGCAATCAGCCCCAGCATTTT
CASGHGGSNQPQHF
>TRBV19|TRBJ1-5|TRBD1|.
TGTGCCAGTAGTTCCGGACAGGGGAACTATCAGCCCCAGCATTTT
CASSSGQGNYQPQHF
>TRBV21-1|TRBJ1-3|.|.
TGTGCCAGCAGCACGCTAGACAGGGGGCAGGGAAACACCATATATTTT
CASSTLDRGQGNTIYF
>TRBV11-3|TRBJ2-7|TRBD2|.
TGTGCCAGCAGCTTAGGCGGGAGTACCTACGAGCAGTACTTC
CASSLGGSTYEQYF
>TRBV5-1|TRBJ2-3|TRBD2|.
TGCGCCAGCAGCTTGGGGACTAGCGGGCGTACAGATACGCAGTATTTT
CASSLGTSGRTDTQYF
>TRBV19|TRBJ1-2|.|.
TGTGCCAGTAGTATCGTGGGCATAAGTAACTATGGCTACACCTTC
CASSIVGISNYGYTF